Presented here are 10 T cell receptor beta chains from one specimen sequenced in a study of CD8+ T cells in alopecia areata. Reverse transcription of extracted RNA yielded cDNA, which provided the sequencing template. Method: immunoSEQ multiplex PCR; TCRdb's copy keeps in-frame clones and lacks some. Counted here are approximately 150,000 clones, approximately 60% occurring once; the ten biggest clones make up 14%. Treatment defined: oral pan-JAK inhibitor, 5-10 mg twice daily. The sample in question was CD4+ T cells sorted from blood, obtained at week 24, from a patient treated with tofacitinib. The receptors originated from a human donor with alopecia areata.

This clone was counted only a few times. The V and J genes are TRBV18 and TRBJ1-1; D is ambiguous. The CDR3 totals 16 residues. CDR1 is KGHSH, CDR2 LQKENI, per germline. V lost 0 bases, J lost 1 base, and 12 bases lay in between. CDR3 loop: CASSPPDWGWNTEAFF. In nucleotides, the CDR3 is TGTGCCAGCTCACCACCTGATTGGGGATGGAACACTGAAGCTTTCTTT.

This clone occurred many times. The chain employs TRBV29-1 and TRBJ1-1; perhaps TRBD1 as D (5 bases). V was clipped by 7 bases and J by 0 bases, with 15 bases between them. The germline V gene encodes CDR1 SQVTM and CDR2 ANQGSEA. This CDR3 spans 14 amino acids. The CDR3 protein is CSAAQGRMNTEAFF. The CDR3 DNA is TGCAGCGCCGCCCAGGGCAGGATGAACACTGAAGCTTTCTTT.

Only a few counts were recorded for this clone. This chain joins TRBV5-6 and TRBJ2-1; a possible D gene is TRBD1 (6 bases). CDR1 SGHDT and CDR2 YYEEEE come from the germline V gene. Trimming took 0 bases from V and 4 from J, leaving 11 bases between them. This CDR3 region has 15 residues. CDR3 in amino acids: CASSLDRALYNEQFF. In DNA, the CDR3 is TGTGCCAGCAGCTTGGACAGGGCCCTATACAATGAGCAGTTCTTC.

Turning to this clone: The same CDR3 arises from other DNA sequences in this sample as well. V gene TRBV6-5 combines with J gene TRBJ1-2; no definite D call. Germline V gene data show CDR1 as MNHEY and CDR2 as SVGAGI. V was cut by 0 bases and J by 3 bases, with 8 bases left in between. The CDR3 length is 14 residues. CDR3 loop: CASSYSRRDYGYTF. CDR3 sequence (DNA): TGTGCCAGCAGTTACTCGCGCAGAGACTATGGCTACACCTTC.

This chain connects TRBV29-1 to TRBJ1-5; TRBD1 matches at 7 bases. CDR3 length equals 14 residues. The ends lost 7 bases at V and 0 bases at J; junction bases unmatched: 6. CDR1 and CDR2 from the germline V gene are SQVTM and ANQGSEA. CDR3 in amino acids: CSAQAGGSNQPQHF. The CDR3 coding sequence is TGCAGCGCCCAAGCAGGGGGTAGCAATCAGCCCCAGCATTTT.

The chain carries TRBV18 and TRBJ2-1; 9 bases agree with TRBD1. In germline, CDR1 is KGHSH, CDR2 LQKENI. This CDR3 contains 17 residues. V was clipped by 7 bases and J by 4 bases; unmatched bases: 14. The CDR3 is CASYLPPPQGAYNEQFF. The CDR3 DNA sequence: TGTGCCAGCTACCTCCCACCCCCACAGGGGGCTTACAATGAGCAGTTCTTC.

The genes are TRBV30 and TRBJ2-1; the match to TRBD2 covers 8 bases. There are 15 residues in the CDR3. The V segment lost 5 bases and the J segment 1 base; nucleotides outside the gene matches: 7. Per germline, CDR1 GTSNPN and CDR2 SVGIG (reference sequence). Here the CDR3 DNA reads TGTGCCTGGCGTCGGCGGGGGGTGTCCTACAATGAGCAGTTCTTC. It codes for CAWRRRGVSYNEQFF. The full variable domain, completed using reference TRBV30 and TRBJ2-1, is SQTIHQWPATLVQPVGSPLSLECTVEGTSNPNLYWYRQAAGRGLQLLFYSVGIGQISSEVPQNLSASRPQDRQFILSSKKLLLSDSGFYLCAWRRRGVSYNEQFFGPGTRLTVL.

The chain uses TRBV30 and TRBJ1-2; D unresolved. There are 14 residues in the CDR3. V lost 3 bases and J 2 bases, leaving 13 bases between the germline ends. Germline loops: CDR1 GTSNPN, CDR2 SVGIG (reference sequence). The CDR3 region is CAWRVRGQNYGYTF. CDR3 sequence (DNA): TGTGCCTGGAGAGTTAGAGGGCAGAACTATGGCTACACCTTC.

This clone was detected a few times. The V gene is TRBV25-1, the J gene TRBJ2-6, with 11 bases identical to TRBD1. Germline V gene sequence: CDR1 MGHDK, CDR2 SYGVNS. Trimming took 6 bases from V and 4 from J; bases not matched to a gene: 8. The CDR3 is made up of 17 amino acids. The CDR3 loop reads CASSLRDRGIGANVLTF. The CDR3 nucleotides are TGTGCCAGCAGCCTCCGGGACAGGGGGATCGGGGCCAACGTCCTGACTTTC. Looking up the rest from reference TRBV25-1 and TRBJ2-6 gives the full variable domain: EADIYQTPRYLVIGTGKKITLECSQTMGHDKMYWYQQDPGMELHLIHYSYGVNSTEKGDLSSESTVSRIRTEHFPLTLESARPSHTSQYLCASSLRDRGIGANVLTFGAGSRLTVL.

The gene calls are TRBV6-1 and TRBJ1-1; D uncertain. CDR3 length equals 13 residues. Germline assignment: CDR1 MNHNS and CDR2 SASEGT. V was pared by 4 bases and J by 1 base, with 7 bases between. The CDR3 region has the DNA TGTGCCAGCAGTGGCAGAGAGAACACTGAAGCTTTCTTT. Protein product: CASSGRENTEAFF.